The rows below give T cell receptor beta chains drawn from one sample of a study of T cells in localized non-small cell lung cancer. Assay: immunoSEQ multiplex PCR; the TCRdb copy retains only in-frame clones and omits some. The table lists around 24,000 clones, around nine tenths of them singletons. The sample consisted of peripheral blood, taken before any cancer treatment. Receptors originate from a man aged 40-75 years with stage I squamous cell lung carcinoma. CDR3s include the opening cysteine and the closing phenylalanine or tryptophan. The D gene is left open where the match is weak. The size of a clone is reported for some rows only, either as once, few or many, or as a class for expanded clones.

TRBJ1-1	NA	TRBV4-1	NA	TGCGCCAGCAGCCACGATCCGGGGAAGGATGAGGCTTTCTTT	CASSHDPGKDEAFF
TRBJ1-2	NA	TRBV6-5	NA	TGTGCCAGCAGAAAAACAGGGAACTATGGCTACACCTTC	CASRKTGNYGYTF
TRBJ1-3	NA	TRBV7-9	NA	TGTGCCAGCAGCTTAATGGCAGCCTCTGGAAACACCATATATTTT	CASSLMAASGNTIYF
TRBJ2-2	NA	TRBV18	TRBD2	TGTGCCAGCTCACCACCGTCTAGCGGGGGGACCGGGGAGCTGTTTTTT	CASSPPSSGGTGELFF
TRBJ1-4	NA	TRBV6-6	TRBD1	TGTGCCAGCAGTTATTCCGGACAGGGGGTTGAAAAACTGTTTTTT	CASSYSGQGVEKLFF
TRBJ1-3	NA	TRBV6-1	NA	TGTGCCAGCAGGGGAACAGCCCTCTCTGGAAACACCATATATTTT	CASRGTALSGNTIYF
TRBJ2-1	once	TRBV5-1	NA	TGCGCCAGCAGTTTAGACTCCATGGGTTACAATGAGCAGTTCTTC	CASSLDSMGYNEQFF
TRBJ2-7	NA	TRBV7-9	TRBD1	TGTGCCAGCAGCCTTGACAGGGGACCGACCCTCTACGAGCAGTACTTC	CASSLDRGPTLYEQYF
TRBJ2-1	NA	TRBV18	NA	TGTGCCAGCTCCGCAGGGGCAGGGGAAATCAATGAGCAGTTCTTC	CASSAGAGEINEQFF
TRBJ1-4	once	TRBV28	NA	TGTGCCAGCAGTTTATATTTGCGTCAGGGTTCAACTAATGAAAAACTGTTTTTT	CASSLYLRQGSTNEKLFF
TRBJ1-3	once	TRBV18	NA	TGTGCCAGCTCACCGACTAGGGAGCATGGAAACACCATATATTTT	CASSPTREHGNTIYF
TRBJ2-2	NA	TRBV2	NA	TGTGCCAGCAGTGAGGGGCTATTCACCGGGGAGCTGTTTTTT	CASSEGLFTGELFF
TRBJ2-2	NA	TRBV15	NA	TGTGCCACCAGTAGATCTCAGATCCGAAACACCGGGGAGCTGTTTTTT	CATSRSQIRNTGELFF
TRBJ1-6	NA	TRBV6-5	NA	TGTGCCAGCAGTTACAGTGCTTATAATTCACCCCTCCACTTT	CASSYSAYNSPLHF
TRBJ2-7	NA	TRBV6-5	NA	TGTGCCAGCAGTCCCAACTCAGGGCTTTCCTACGAGCAGTACTTC	CASSPNSGLSYEQYF
TRBJ2-1	once	TRBV5-4	TRBD2	TGTGCCAGCGCTACTAGCGGGGGGGCCGATGAGCAGTTCTTC	CASATSGGADEQFF
TRBJ2-2	once	TRBV4-1	TRBD1	TGCGCCAGCAGCCAAGATAGACAGGGGGGAACCGGGGAGCTGTTTTTT	CASSQDRQGGTGELFF
TRBJ1-1	NA	TRBV6-1	NA	TGTGCCAGCAGTGAAGAACAGGGTTTTTCTGAAGCTTTCTTT	CASSEEQGFSEAFF
TRBJ1-5	NA	TRBV23-1	NA	TGCGCCAGCAGTCGAGCAGGGAAACGGGATCAGCCCCAGCATTTT	CASSRAGKRDQPQHF
TRBJ1-4	NA	TRBV5-1	TRBD1	TGCGCCAGCAGCTCCGGACAGGGAACCCTTGCAACTAATGAAAAACTGTTTTTT	CASSSGQGTLATNEKLFF
TRBJ2-5	once	TRBV7-2	TRBD1	TGTGCCAGCAGCTTAGTTAGGATCAGGGGGACGGGGCGCCAAGAGACCCAGTACTTC	CASSLVRIRGTGRQETQYF
TRBJ2-7	NA	TRBV6-1	NA	TGTGCCAGCAGTGAACAAACCTTCTCCTACGAGCAGTACTTC	CASSEQTFSYEQYF
TRBJ2-7	NA	TRBV9	NA	TGTGCCAGCAGCCCTCATGGGCCCCCCTCCTACGAGCAGTACTTC	CASSPHGPPSYEQYF
TRBJ1-1	once	TRBV4-1	NA	TGCGCCAGCAGCCGAACACCAGGGAGTTGGACTGAAGCTTTCTTT	CASSRTPGSWTEAFF
TRBJ1-2	NA	TRBV30	TRBD1	TGTGCCTGGACAGGGGGCTGGTATGGCTACACCTTC	CAWTGGWYGYTF
TRBJ1-1	NA	TRBV5-4	NA	TGTGCCAGCAGCACAGAAGCTTTCTTT	CASSTEAFF
TRBJ1-5	NA	TRBV10-3	NA	TGTGCCATCAGTGACACGGGGATAGGTCAGCCCCAGCATTTT	CAISDTGIGQPQHF
TRBJ2-3	NA	TRBV6-1	NA	TGTGCCAGCAGTGAAGTGGCTCTCACAGATACGCAGTATTTT	CASSEVALTDTQYF
TRBJ2-2	NA	TRBV5-1	TRBD1	TGCGCCAGCAGCCGGACAGGGTCCACCGGGGAGCTGTTTTTT	CASSRTGSTGELFF
TRBJ1-1	NA	TRBV19	NA	TGTGCCACTAAGCGGGACCGTGAAGCTTTCTTT	CATKRDREAFF
TRBJ2-7	NA	TRBV4-2	TRBD2	TGTGCCAGCAGCCAAGTCAGGGAGGGCGGCTACGAGCAGTACTTC	CASSQVREGGYEQYF
TRBJ1-1	NA	TRBV7-9	TRBD1	TGTGCCAGCAGCCGATGGACAGGGTCGAACACTGAAGCTTTCTTT	CASSRWTGSNTEAFF
TRBJ2-5	NA	TRBV5-6	TRBD1	TGTGCCAGCAGCTCTCTAAGGGACAGGGAAGAGACCCAGTACTTC	CASSSLRDREETQYF
TRBJ2-6	NA	TRBV19	NA	TGTGCCAGTAGTATTTTGGGGTTTGGGGCCAACGTCCTGACTTTC	CASSILGFGANVLTF
TRBJ1-1	NA	TRBV5-4	TRBD1	TGTGCCAGCAGCTTCCAGGGGGCGCCGGGAGCTTTCTTT	CASSFQGAPGAFF
TRBJ2-2	NA	TRBV10-2	NA	TGCGCCAGCACTTTGTTAGACGGGGAGCTGTTTTTT	CASTLLDGELFF
TRBJ2-7	NA	TRBV5-1	TRBD1	TGCGCCAGCAGCCCGGGACAGAGTGGGGACGAGCAGTACTTC	CASSPGQSGDEQYF
TRBJ1-1	NA	TRBV10-2	TRBD1	TGCGCCAGCAGTGAGGCGGGGACAGGGATTGAAGCTTTCTTT	CASSEAGTGIEAFF
TRBJ2-2	once	TRBV7-2	TRBD1	TGTGCCAGCAGCTTAGGACAGGGCCCCGGGGAGCTGTTTTTT	CASSLGQGPGELFF
TRBJ2-1	once	TRBV5-1	TRBD1	TGCGCCATCCCGACAGGGGGCTCCAATGAGCAGTTCTTC	CAIPTGGSNEQFF
TRBJ1-1	NA	TRBV6-1	NA	TGTGCCAGCAACAAGGGATTTGAAGCTTTCTTT	CASNKGFEAFF
TRBJ2-7	NA	TRBV14	NA	TGTGCCAGCAATCGGGAATACGAGCAGTACTTC	CASNREYEQYF
TRBJ1-1	once	TRBV7-9	NA	TGTGCCAGCAGCTTGTCGCGGGACACTGAAGCTTTCTTT	CASSLSRDTEAFF
TRBJ2-5	NA	TRBV2	NA	TGTGCCAGCAGACCCAGACAGACTGAGACCCAGTACTTC	CASRPRQTETQYF
TRBJ2-3	NA	TRBV10-2	NA	TGTGCCAGCAGCTCGAGGGATACGCAGTATTTT	CASSSRDTQYF
TRBJ2-2	NA	TRBV7-8	NA	TGTGCCAGCAGCTTCCTAGACAGGACCGGGGAGCTGTTTTTT	CASSFLDRTGELFF
TRBJ1-6	NA	TRBV5-5	TRBD1	TGTGCCAGCAGCTTGGTGTCGGGGACAGGGTTGGTGCCGAATTCACCCCTCCACTTT	CASSLVSGTGLVPNSPLHF
TRBJ1-1	NA	TRBV7-9	TRBD1	TGTGCCAGCAGCCCCCAGGGGGAAACTGAAGCTTTCTTT	CASSPQGETEAFF
TRBJ2-3	NA	TRBV7-9	NA	TGTGCCAGCAATGCGGGCCACACAGATACGCAGTATTTT	CASNAGHTDTQYF
TRBJ2-1	NA	TRBV12-5	NA	TGTGCTAGTGGTTTGTCTGGGACGAAGTTCTTC	CASGLSGTKFF
TRBJ2-1	NA	TRBV7-2	NA	TGTGCCAGCAGCTCCCCACCTCACAATGAGCAGTTCTTC	CASSSPPHNEQFF
TRBJ1-4	NA	TRBV6-5	NA	TGTGCCAGCAGTTTTACAACGGGGTCTAATGAAAAACTGTTTTTT	CASSFTTGSNEKLFF
TRBJ1-2	NA	TRBV2	TRBD1	TGTGCCAGCAGGGGGGACAGGGTAGTGCATGGCTACACCTTC	CASRGDRVVHGYTF
TRBJ2-5	NA	TRBV5-4	NA	TGTGCCAGCAGCGGAAGGGAGACCCAGTACTTC	CASSGRETQYF